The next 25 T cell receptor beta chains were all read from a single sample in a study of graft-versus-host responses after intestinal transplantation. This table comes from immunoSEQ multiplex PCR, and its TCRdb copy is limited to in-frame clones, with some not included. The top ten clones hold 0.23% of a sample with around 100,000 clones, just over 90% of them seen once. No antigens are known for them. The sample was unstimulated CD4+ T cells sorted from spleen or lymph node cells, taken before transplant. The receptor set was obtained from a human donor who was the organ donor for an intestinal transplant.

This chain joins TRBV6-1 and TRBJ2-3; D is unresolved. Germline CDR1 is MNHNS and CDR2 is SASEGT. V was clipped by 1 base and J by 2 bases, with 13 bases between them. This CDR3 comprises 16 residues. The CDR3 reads CASSEGLAEDTDTQYF. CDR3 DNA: TGTGCCAGCAGTGAAGGATTAGCTGAAGACACAGATACGCAGTATTTT.

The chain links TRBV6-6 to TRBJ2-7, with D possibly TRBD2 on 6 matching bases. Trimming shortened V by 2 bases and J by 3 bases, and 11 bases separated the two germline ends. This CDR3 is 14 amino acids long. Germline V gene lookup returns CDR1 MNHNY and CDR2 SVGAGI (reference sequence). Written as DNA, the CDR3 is TGTGCCAGCAGTTACGGAAGGGGAGGCTACGAGCAGTACTTC. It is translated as CASSYGRGGYEQYF.

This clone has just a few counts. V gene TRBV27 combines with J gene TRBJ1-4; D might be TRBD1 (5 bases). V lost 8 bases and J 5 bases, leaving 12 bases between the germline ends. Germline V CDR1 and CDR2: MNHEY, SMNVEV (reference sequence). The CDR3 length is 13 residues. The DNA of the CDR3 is TGTGCCAGCGGAAGGAGGGGAAATGAAAAACTGTTTTTT. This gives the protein CASGRRGNEKLFF.

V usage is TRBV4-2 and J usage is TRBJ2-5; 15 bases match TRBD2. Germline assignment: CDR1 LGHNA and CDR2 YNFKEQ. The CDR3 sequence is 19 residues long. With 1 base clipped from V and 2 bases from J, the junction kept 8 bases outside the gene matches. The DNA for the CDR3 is TGTGCCAGCAGCCAAGTTAGTGGACTAGCGGGAGGGAAGCAAGAGACCCAGTACTTC. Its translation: CASSQVSGLAGGKQETQYF.

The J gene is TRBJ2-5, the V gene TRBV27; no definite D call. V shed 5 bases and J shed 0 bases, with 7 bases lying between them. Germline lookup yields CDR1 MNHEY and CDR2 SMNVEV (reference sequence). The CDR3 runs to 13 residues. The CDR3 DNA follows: TGTGCCAGCAGTCCGCCCTACCAAGAGACCCAGTACTTC. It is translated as CASSPPYQETQYF.

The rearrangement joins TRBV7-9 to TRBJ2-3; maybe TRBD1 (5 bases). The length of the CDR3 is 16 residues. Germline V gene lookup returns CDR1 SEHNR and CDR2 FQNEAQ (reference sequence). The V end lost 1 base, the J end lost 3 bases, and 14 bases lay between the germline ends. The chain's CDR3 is CASSLGSGIHTDTQYF. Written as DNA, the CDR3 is TGTGCCAGCAGCTTAGGGTCAGGGATCCATACAGATACGCAGTATTTT.

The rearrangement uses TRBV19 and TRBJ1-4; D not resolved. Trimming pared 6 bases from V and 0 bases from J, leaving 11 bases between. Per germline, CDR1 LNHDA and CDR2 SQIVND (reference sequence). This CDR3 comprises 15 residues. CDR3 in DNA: TGTGCCAGTAGCGCCGACACAACAACTAATGAAAAACTGTTTTTT. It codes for CASSADTTTNEKLFF.

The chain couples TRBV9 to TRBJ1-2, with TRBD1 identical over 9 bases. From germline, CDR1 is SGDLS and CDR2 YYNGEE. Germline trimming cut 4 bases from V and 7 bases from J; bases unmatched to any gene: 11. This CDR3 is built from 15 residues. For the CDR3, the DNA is TGTGCCAGCAGCTCCCACCTGGGACAGGGAGTTGGCTACACCTTC. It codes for CASSSHLGQGVGYTF.

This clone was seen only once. As DNA, the CDR3 is TGTGCCAGCAGTGGTGGACAGGGAGGGTACTATGGCTACACCTTC. This sequence encodes CASSGGQGGYYGYTF. The chain links TRBV2 to TRBJ1-2, with TRBD1 matching 8 bases. CDR3 length: 15 amino acids. V lost 4 bases to trimming and J lost 3 bases; unmatched junction nucleotides: 7. Germline lookup yields CDR1 SNHLY and CDR2 FYNNEI.

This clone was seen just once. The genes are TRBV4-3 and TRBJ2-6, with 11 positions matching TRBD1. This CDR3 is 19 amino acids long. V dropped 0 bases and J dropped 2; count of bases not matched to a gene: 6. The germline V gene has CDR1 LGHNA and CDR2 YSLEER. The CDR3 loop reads CASSQDLGQGVTGANVLTF. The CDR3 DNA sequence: TGCGCCAGCAGCCAAGATCTGGGACAGGGGGTAACTGGGGCCAACGTCCTGACTTTC.

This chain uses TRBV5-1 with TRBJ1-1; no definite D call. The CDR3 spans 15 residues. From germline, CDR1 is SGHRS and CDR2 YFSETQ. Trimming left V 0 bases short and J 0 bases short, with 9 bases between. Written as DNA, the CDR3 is TGCGCCAGCAGCTTGGTGGAAGCACTGAACACTGAAGCTTTCTTT. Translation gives CASSLVEALNTEAFF.

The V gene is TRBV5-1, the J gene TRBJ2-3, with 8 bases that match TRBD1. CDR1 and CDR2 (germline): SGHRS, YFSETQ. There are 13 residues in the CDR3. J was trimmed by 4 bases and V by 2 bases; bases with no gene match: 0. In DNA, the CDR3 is TGCGCCAGCAGCTTACAGGGGGCAGATACGCAGTATTTT. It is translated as CASSLQGADTQYF. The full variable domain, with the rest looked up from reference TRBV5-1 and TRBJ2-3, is KAGVTQTPRYLIKTRGQQVTLSCSPISGHRSVSWYQQTPGQGLQFLFEYFSETQRNKGNFPGRFSGRQFSNSRSEMNVSTLELGDSALYLCASSLQGADTQYFGPGTRLTVL.

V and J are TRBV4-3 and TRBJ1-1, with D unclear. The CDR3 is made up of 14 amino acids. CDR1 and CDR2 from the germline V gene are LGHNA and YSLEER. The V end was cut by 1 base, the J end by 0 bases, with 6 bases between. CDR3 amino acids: CASSQGLMNTEAFF. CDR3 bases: TGCGCCAGCAGCCAAGGCTTAATGAACACTGAAGCTTTCTTT.

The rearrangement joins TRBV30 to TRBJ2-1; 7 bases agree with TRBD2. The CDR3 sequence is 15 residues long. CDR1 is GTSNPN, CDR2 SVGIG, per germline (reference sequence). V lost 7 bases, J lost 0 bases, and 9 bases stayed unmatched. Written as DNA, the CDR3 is TGTGCCTACGAGCGGGGAATAAACTCCTACAATGAGCAGTTCTTC. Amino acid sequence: CAYERGINSYNEQFF.

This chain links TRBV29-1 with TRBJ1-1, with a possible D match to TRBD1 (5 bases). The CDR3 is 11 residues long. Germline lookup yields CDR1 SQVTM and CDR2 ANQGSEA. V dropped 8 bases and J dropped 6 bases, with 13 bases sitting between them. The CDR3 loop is CSSREGAEAFF. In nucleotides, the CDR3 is TGCAGCTCCCGCGAAGGGGCTGAAGCTTTCTTT.

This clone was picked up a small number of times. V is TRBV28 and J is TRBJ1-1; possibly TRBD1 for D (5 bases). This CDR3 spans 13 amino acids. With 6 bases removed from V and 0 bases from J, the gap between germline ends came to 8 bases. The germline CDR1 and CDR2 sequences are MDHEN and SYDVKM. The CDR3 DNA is TGTGCCAGCAGGGGGCGGATGAACACTGAAGCTTTCTTT. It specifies CASRGRMNTEAFF.

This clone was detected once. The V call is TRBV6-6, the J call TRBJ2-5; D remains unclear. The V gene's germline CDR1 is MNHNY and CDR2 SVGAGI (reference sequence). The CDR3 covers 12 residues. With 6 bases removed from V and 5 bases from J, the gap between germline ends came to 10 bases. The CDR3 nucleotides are TGTGCCAGCAGCCTCAGGCGGGAGACCCAGTACTTC. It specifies CASSLRRETQYF.

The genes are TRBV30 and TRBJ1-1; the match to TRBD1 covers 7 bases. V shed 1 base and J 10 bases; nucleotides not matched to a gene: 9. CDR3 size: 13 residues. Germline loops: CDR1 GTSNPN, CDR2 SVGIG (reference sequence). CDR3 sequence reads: CAWSGFTGERAFF. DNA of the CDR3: TGTGCCTGGAGTGGATTCACAGGGGAGCGAGCTTTCTTT.

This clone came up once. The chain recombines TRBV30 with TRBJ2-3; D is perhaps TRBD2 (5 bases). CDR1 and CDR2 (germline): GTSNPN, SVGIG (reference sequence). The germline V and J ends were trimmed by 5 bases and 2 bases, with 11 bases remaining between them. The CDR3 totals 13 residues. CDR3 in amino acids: CAWARGYTDTQYF. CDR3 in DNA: TGTGCCTGGGCCCGGGGATACACAGATACGCAGTATTTT.

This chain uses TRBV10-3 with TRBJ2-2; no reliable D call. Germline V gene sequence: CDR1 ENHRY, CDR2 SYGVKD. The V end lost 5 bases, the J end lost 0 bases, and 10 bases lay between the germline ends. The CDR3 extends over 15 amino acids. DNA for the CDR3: TGTGCCATCAGTACTGGAGTCGCGAACACCGGGGAGCTGTTTTTT. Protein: CAISTGVANTGELFF.

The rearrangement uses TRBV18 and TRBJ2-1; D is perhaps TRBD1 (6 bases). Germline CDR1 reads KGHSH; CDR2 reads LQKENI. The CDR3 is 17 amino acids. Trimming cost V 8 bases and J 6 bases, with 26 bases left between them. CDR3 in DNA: TGTGCCAGCGCGCCGCGATACAGGGTTACAGTGGGCAATGAGCAGTTCTTC. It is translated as CASAPRYRVTVGNEQFF. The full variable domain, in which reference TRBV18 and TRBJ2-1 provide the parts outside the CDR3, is NAGVMQNPRHLVRRRGQEARLRCSPMKGHSHVYWYRQLPEEGLKFMVYLQKENIIDESGMPKERFSAEFPKEGPSILRIQQVVRGDSAAYFCASAPRYRVTVGNEQFFGPGTRLTVL.

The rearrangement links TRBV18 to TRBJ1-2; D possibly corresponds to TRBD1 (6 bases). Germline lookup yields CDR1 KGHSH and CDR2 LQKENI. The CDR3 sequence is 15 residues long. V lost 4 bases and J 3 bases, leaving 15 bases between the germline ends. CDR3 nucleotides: TGTGCCAGCTCACGGGCCAGGGGATTCGACTATGGCTACACCTTC. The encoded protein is CASSRARGFDYGYTF.

The CDR3 spells CASSVGTAGVENEQFF. CDR3 coding DNA: TGTGCCAGCAGCGTAGGGACAGCGGGAGTGGAAAATGAGCAGTTCTTC. The chain couples TRBV9 to TRBJ2-1; 8 bases are a match to TRBD2. Germline V gene lookup returns CDR1 SGDLS and CDR2 YYNGEE. The CDR3 extends over 16 amino acids. The V and J ends lost 0 bases and 7 bases, in that order; junction bases with no gene match: 9. The variable domain in full, with the rest retrieved from reference TRBV9 and TRBJ2-1, is DSGVTQTPKHLITATGQRVTLRCSPRSGDLSVYWYQQSLDQGLQFLIQYYNGEERAKGNILERFSAQQFPDLHSELNLSSLELGDSALYFCASSVGTAGVENEQFFGPGTRLTVL.

The CDR3 sequence: CASSFAENQPQHF. CDR3 DNA: TGTGCCAGCAGTTTCGCGGAGAATCAGCCCCAGCATTTT. The J gene is TRBJ1-5, the V gene TRBV27, with unresolved D. Trimming took 3 bases from V and 4 from J, leaving 7 bases between them. Germline assignment: CDR1 MNHEY and CDR2 SMNVEV (reference sequence). The CDR3 loop spans 13 amino acids.

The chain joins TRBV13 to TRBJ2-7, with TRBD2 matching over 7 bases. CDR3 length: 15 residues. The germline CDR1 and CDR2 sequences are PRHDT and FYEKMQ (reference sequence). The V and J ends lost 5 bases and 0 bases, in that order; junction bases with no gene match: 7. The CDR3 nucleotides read TGTGCCAGCAGCCGGGGGGTAGCGGACTCCTACGAGCAGTACTTC. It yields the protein CASSRGVADSYEQYF.